This TCR beta chain came from a study of glioma-infiltrating T cells. Notes on the study in general: Tissue-blood divergence was below expectation in non-neoplastic patients, above in gliomas.

A few counts support this clonotype. The antigen is unknown. Amplification of TCR alpha and beta CDR3 regions from RNA used iRepertoire nested multiplex PCR. From the multiplex PCR reads, TCRdb called clonotypes with MiXCR, one entry per CDR3 protein. The sample has 110,000 or so distinct CDR3 sequences; less than 30% are singletons. The CDR3 covers 17 residues. V lost 0 bases, J lost 6 bases, and 8 bases stayed unmatched. Germline loops: CDR1 SGDLS, CDR2 YYNGEE. The TCR comes from a human donor with low-grade glioma or glioblastoma, undergoing nonglioma brain surgery, or in good health (not recorded which). V is TRBV9 and J is TRBJ2-1; the match to TRBD2 covers 11 bases. Sequenced: glioma tissue, nonneoplastic brain tissue, or PBMCs (not recorded which). CDR3 in amino acids: CASSVDRRLAGLNEQFF. CDR3 DNA sequence: TGTGCCAGCAGCGTAGACCGAAGACTAGCGGGGCTCAATGAGCAGTTCTTC.